The table lists the clone carrying this TCR beta chain with many counts. Its specificity is not known. This sample was taken from a study of T cell repertoires in cytomegalovirus infection. General study findings and limits: The study identified carriers of CMV plus the relevant HLA from cumulative public TCR beta family frequency.

Using its own MiXCR run on the reads, TCRdb lists one record per CDR3 protein. The data contain approximately 990,000 distinct CDR3 sequences, roughly 30% of them singletons. Specimen: cultured CD8+ T cells from PBMCs, collected from culture after CMV antigen stimulation. The source of this sequence is a human donor in good health (CMV status not recorded). Some clones in this sample may be carry-over from other donors' samples.

DNA for the CDR3: TGTGCCAGCGGGCCTGATGGAAACACCATATATTTT. Residues: CASGPDGNTIYF. J is TRBJ1-3 and V is TRBV11-2; D not certain. The V end was cut by 8 bases, the J end by 3 bases, with 8 bases between. Per the germline V gene, CDR1 is SGHAT and CDR2 is FQNNGV. The CDR3 runs 12 residues.